The rows below give T cell receptor beta chains drawn from one sample of a study of OX40 agonist ivuxolimab in advanced cancers. TCRdb keeps only in-frame clones here, not all; method: immunoSEQ multiplex PCR. The sample carries roughly 35,000 clones, around four fifths recorded once. The material sequenced was CD4+ or CD8+ T cells sorted from blood, taken in a trial of the OX40 agonist ivuxolimab. The receptors shown here come from an adult with an advanced solid tumor such as melanoma, head and neck, liver or kidney cancer. CDR3s include the opening cysteine and the closing phenylalanine or tryptophan. A row's size may be missing; if present it is once, few, many or a size class.

cdr3_length | j_call | v_call | clone_size | cdr3_aa
16 | TRBJ2-3 | TRBV23-1 | . | CASSRPSGGAPDTQYF
14 | TRBJ2-2 | TRBV19 | . | CASSSHSYTGELFF
13 | TRBJ1-1 | TRBV6-1 | once | CASSAGRATEAFF
17 | TRBJ2-7 | TRBV15 | few | CATSSLGGARSSYEQYF
14 | TRBJ2-3 | TRBV2 | once | CASSDGLFTDTQYF
17 | TRBJ2-7 | TRBV4-1 | . | CASSQSGQGLSDYEQYF
15 | TRBJ2-5 | TRBV14 | . | CASSQDWSSGETQYF
14 | TRBJ2-3 | TRBV6-6 | . | CASSYFHSRDTQYF
14 | TRBJ2-7 | TRBV5-1 | . | CASSTQTDSYEQYF
14 | TRBJ2-5 | TRBV29-1 | . | CSATSSGLGETQYF